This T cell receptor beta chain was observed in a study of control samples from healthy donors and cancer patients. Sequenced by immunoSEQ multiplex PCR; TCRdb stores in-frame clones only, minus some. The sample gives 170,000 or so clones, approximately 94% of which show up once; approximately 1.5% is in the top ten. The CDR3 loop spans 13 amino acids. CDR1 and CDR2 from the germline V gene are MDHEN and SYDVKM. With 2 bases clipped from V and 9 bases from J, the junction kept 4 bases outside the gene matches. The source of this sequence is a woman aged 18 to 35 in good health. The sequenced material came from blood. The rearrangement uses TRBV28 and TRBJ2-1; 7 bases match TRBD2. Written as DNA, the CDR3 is TGTGCCAGCAGTTTAACAGCGGGGCCTGAGCAGTTCTTC. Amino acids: CASSLTAGPEQFF.